These T cell receptor beta chains were read from a single sample in a study of control samples from healthy donors and cancer patients. Libraries were prepared by immunoSEQ multiplex PCR; TCRdb keeps only in-frame clonotypes and omits some of them. The table lists 80,000 to 100,000 clones, around 88% of them singletons. The sequencing sample was made of blood. The receptors originated from a man between 25 and 39 years old in good health. Both conserved end residues are part of each CDR3. D genes are given only for firm matches. For some rows the clone size is stated as once, few or many, or as a class when expanded; others skip it.

TRBJ2-5 TRBV6-6 . TRBD1 CARPGGRETQYF TGTGCCAGGCCAGGGGGACGGGAGACCCAGTACTTC
TRBJ2-4 TRBV4-2 . . CASSQELYIRDINIQYF TGTGCCAGCAGCCAAGAACTTTATATCCGGGACATAAACATTCAGTACTTC
TRBJ2-2 TRBV25-1 . . CATRTPWSTGELFF TGTGCCACCCGGACTCCCTGGAGTACCGGGGAGCTGTTTTTT
TRBJ1-4 TRBV3-1/TRBV3-2 . TRBD1 CASSQSLNRGPLEKLFF TGTGCCAGCAGCCAGAGCCTGAACAGGGGGCCCCTTGAAAAACTGTTTTTT
TRBJ1-1 TRBV5-1 . . CASSLAAVGKTHDEAFF TGCGCCAGCAGCTTGGCCGCGGTGGGCAAAACGCATGATGAAGCTTTCTTT
TRBJ2-3 TRBV6-1 . TRBD2 CASSEPGLAGPDTQYF TGTGCCAGCAGTGAACCGGGACTAGCGGGACCAGATACGCAGTATTTT
TRBJ1-1 TRBV5-1 . . CASSLAALGDTEAFF TGCGCCAGCAGCTTGGCCGCGCTCGGAGACACTGAAGCTTTCTTT
TRBJ2-7 TRBV7-6 few . CASSFAGVSEQYF TGTGCCAGCAGCTTCGCTGGGGTTTCCGAGCAGTACTTC
TRBJ2-6 TRBV23-1 . . CASSQGAGNSGANVLTF TGCGCCAGCAGTCAAGGGGCGGGGAACTCTGGGGCCAACGTCCTGACTTTC
TRBJ1-2 TRBV7-9 . . CASSSWDNGGYTF TGTGCCAGCAGCTCCTGGGACAATGGTGGCTACACCTTC
TRBJ2-1 TRBV6-4 once . CASSDSGASYNEQFF TGTGCCAGCAGTGACTCGGGGGCCAGCTACAATGAGCAGTTCTTC
TRBJ1-5 TRBV6-2/TRBV6-3 . . CASSLPLRNQPQHF TGTGCCAGCAGTCTTCCCCTACGCAATCAGCCCCAGCATTTT
TRBJ1-6 TRBV11-3 . TRBD1 CASSLVGTGSPLHF TGTGCCAGCAGCTTAGTTGGGACAGGCTCACCCCTCCACTTT
TRBJ2-3 TRBV24-1 once . CATSPASTDTQYF TGTGCCACCAGTCCCGCTAGCACAGATACGCAGTATTTT
TRBJ2-6 TRBV7-8 . TRBD1 CASSINTGDSGANVLTF TGTGCCAGCAGCATCAATACAGGGGACTCTGGGGCCAACGTCCTGACTTTC
TRBJ1-2 TRBV24-1 once . CATSDGTAYGYTF TGTGCCACCAGTGACGGGACGGCCTATGGCTACACCTTC
TRBJ1-4 TRBV5-1 . TRBD1 CASSLAGQRNNEKLFF TGCGCCAGCAGCTTGGCGGGACAGAGAAATAATGAAAAACTGTTTTTT
TRBJ2-7 TRBV28 . TRBD1 CASSYPGGKGNEQYF TGTGCCAGCAGTTACCCAGGGGGCAAGGGGAACGAGCAGTACTTC
TRBJ1-5 TRBV3-1/TRBV3-2 . . CASSQFGSLTSNQPQHF TGTGCCAGCAGCCAATTCGGGTCACTAACTAGCAATCAGCCCCAGCATTTT
TRBJ1-3 TRBV7-2 once TRBD1 CASSLDRVGNTIYF TGTGCCAGCAGCTTGGACAGGGTAGGAAACACCATATATTTT
TRBJ2-1 TRBV20-1 . . CSASWVNNEQFF TGCAGTGCTAGTTGGGTAAACAATGAGCAGTTCTTC
TRBJ2-1 TRBV27 few TRBD2 CASSPRGGRPLDEQFF TGTGCCAGCAGCCCCAGGGGCGGGAGGCCGCTCGATGAGCAGTTCTTC
TRBJ2-3 TRBV30 once . CAWSSYASTDTQYF TGTGCCTGGAGTAGCTATGCTAGCACAGATACGCAGTATTTT
TRBJ2-5 TRBV25-1 . TRBD2 CASSDLLTSAETQYF TGTGCCAGCAGTGACCTTTTGACTAGCGCAGAGACCCAGTACTTC
TRBJ2-5 TRBV9 . . CASSVMGLEETQYF TGTGCCAGCAGCGTAATGGGGTTGGAAGAGACCCAGTACTTC
TRBJ2-7 TRBV9 . TRBD1 CASSVGDRGRNEQYF TGTGCCAGCAGCGTAGGGGACAGGGGTAGGAACGAGCAGTACTTC
TRBJ1-1 TRBV5-4 . . CASSWRGSTEAFF TGTGCCAGCAGCTGGAGGGGTTCCACTGAAGCTTTCTTT
TRBJ1-2 TRBV6-5 . TRBD1 CASSYRAGGSWGYTF TGTGCCAGCAGTTATCGGGCAGGGGGCTCTTGGGGCTACACCTTC
TRBJ1-1 TRBV29-1 . . CSVDISGMNTEAFF TGCAGCGTTGATATTAGCGGTATGAACACTGAAGCTTTCTTT
TRBJ2-1 TRBV7-3 once . CASSLMSALSSYNEQFF TGTGCCAGCAGCTTAATGTCAGCTTTGAGCTCCTACAATGAGCAGTTCTTC
TRBJ2-2 TRBV12-5 . . CASGFYGGELFF TGTGCTAGTGGTTTTTACGGCGGGGAGCTGTTTTTT
TRBJ1-5 TRBV24-1 . TRBD1 CATSEWGQYSNQPQHF TGTGCCACCAGTGAGTGGGGACAGTATAGCAATCAGCCCCAGCATTTT
TRBJ1-5 TRBV28 once . CASSLWGRPRPQHF TGTGCCAGCAGTTTATGGGGTAGGCCACGGCCCCAGCATTTT
TRBJ2-3 TRBV10-1 . TRBD2 CASSESRGSGRLDTQYF TGCGCCAGCAGTGAGTCCCGGGGCAGCGGGAGGCTCGATACGCAGTATTTT
TRBJ2-2 TRBV7-9 . . CASSLAGLAVTGELFF TGTGCCAGCAGCTTAGCTGGCCTAGCAGTCACCGGGGAGCTGTTTTTT
TRBJ2-1 TRBV27 . . CASNQGGVSYNEQFF TGTGCCAGCAATCAGGGGGGAGTCTCCTACAATGAGCAGTTCTTC